This record concerns one TCR beta chain sequence. The antigen is unknown. Anti-CD3/anti-CD28 beads served as a nonspecific positive control stimulus. Responding CD4+ T cells were sorted by upregulation of both CD40 ligand and CD69. Before stimulation, PBMCs underwent CD8+ T cell depletion. The data are from a study of persistence of HIV-infected CD4 T cells. Trimming left V 4 bases short and J 4 bases short, with 14 bases between. The CDR3 covers 15 residues. The V gene's germline CDR1 is MNHEY and CDR2 SVGEGT. The immunoSEQ assay was version 4, run in survey mode. The assay was immunoSEQ multiplex PCR, and TCRdb's table has in-frame clones only and misses some. The table shows some 40,000 clones, with approximately 90% occurring only once.

The source is an adult man with HIV who was CMV-seropositive. The sample was CD4+ T cells sorted from PBMCs after approximately 19-hour stimulation, taken from a patient who received antiretroviral therapy. The rearrangement uses TRBV6-2 or TRBV6-3 and TRBJ2-1, with D uncertain. CDR3 coding DNA: TGTGCCAGCAGTTCCGGGTGGGCCGATTACAATGAGCAGTTCTTC. Protein: CASSSGWADYNEQFF.